These T cell receptor beta chains were read from a single sample in a study of shared clonotypes between healthy human individuals. Profiled with immunoSEQ multiplex PCR; TCRdb holds only in-frame clones, not every one. The sample lists around 1.1 million clones, about 80% seen once, with roughly 0.82% in the top ten. The sample comprised memory CD4+ T cells from PBMCs. Receptor source: a man between 18 and 29 years old in good health. Some clones in this sample may be carry-over from other donors' samples. Both conserved end residues are part of each CDR3. The D gene is left open where the match is weak. Clone size is shown for a subset of rows, as once, few, many or a class of expanded clone.

v_call: TRBV28
j_call: TRBJ1-4
clone_size: NA
d_call: NA
cdr3_nt: TGTGCCAGCAGTAGTCAGGGACGGGGAAATGAAAAACTGTTTTTT
cdr3_aa: CASSSQGRGNEKLFF

v_call: TRBV30
j_call: TRBJ1-2
clone_size: NA
d_call: NA
cdr3_nt: TGTGCCTGGAGCAGGCGAACCGCGTATGGCTACACCTTC
cdr3_aa: CAWSRRTAYGYTF

v_call: TRBV27
j_call: TRBJ2-5
clone_size: NA
d_call: NA
cdr3_nt: TGTGCCAGCAGACCAATTTTGGGGCGAGAGACCCAGTACTTC
cdr3_aa: CASRPILGRETQYF

v_call: TRBV7-2
j_call: TRBJ1-1
clone_size: many
d_call: NA
cdr3_nt: TGTGCCAGCAGCTTAGGGACACTGAACACTGAAGCTTTCTTT
cdr3_aa: CASSLGTLNTEAFF

v_call: TRBV18
j_call: TRBJ1-4
clone_size: NA
d_call: NA
cdr3_nt: TGTGCCAGCTCACCACCTCCGGGCCAAACTGCAACTAATGAAAAACTGTTTTTT
cdr3_aa: CASSPPPGQTATNEKLFF

v_call: TRBV19
j_call: TRBJ2-1
clone_size: few
d_call: NA
cdr3_nt: TGTGCCAGTACGGCCGGCCATTACCTCAATGAGCAGTTCTTC
cdr3_aa: CASTAGHYLNEQFF

v_call: TRBV5-1
j_call: TRBJ1-3
clone_size: once
d_call: NA
cdr3_nt: TGCGCCAGCAGCTCCGGGGACGGACGCTCTGGAAACACCATATATTTT
cdr3_aa: CASSSGDGRSGNTIYF

v_call: TRBV9
j_call: TRBJ2-2
clone_size: NA
d_call: TRBD1
cdr3_nt: TGTGCCAGCAGCGAGTGGGAACAGGGGTTGACCGGGGAGCTGTTTTTT
cdr3_aa: CASSEWEQGLTGELFF

v_call: TRBV6-1
j_call: TRBJ2-5
clone_size: NA
d_call: NA
cdr3_nt: TGTGCCAGCAGTGAATGGGCAGGGAGGGGGGTGGAGACCCAGTACTTC
cdr3_aa: CASSEWAGRGVETQYF

v_call: TRBV28
j_call: TRBJ1-2
clone_size: NA
d_call: NA
cdr3_nt: TGTGCCAGCAGCACACCCTCTGGGGTAGGAGGCTACACCTTC
cdr3_aa: CASSTPSGVGGYTF

v_call: TRBV6-5
j_call: TRBJ1-2
clone_size: NA
d_call: NA
cdr3_nt: TGTGCCAGCAGTTATCCAGGCTCCTTCTATGGCTACACCTTC
cdr3_aa: CASSYPGSFYGYTF

v_call: TRBV28
j_call: TRBJ1-3
clone_size: NA
d_call: NA
cdr3_nt: TGTGCCAGCAGCACGACGATAGATGGAAACACCATATATTTT
cdr3_aa: CASSTTIDGNTIYF

v_call: TRBV5-6
j_call: TRBJ1-4
clone_size: NA
d_call: TRBD1
cdr3_nt: TGTGCCAGCAGCTCGCTAGGGACAGGGAGGGACGAAAAACTGTTTTTT
cdr3_aa: CASSSLGTGRDEKLFF

v_call: TRBV5-1
j_call: TRBJ2-1
clone_size: NA
d_call: NA
cdr3_nt: TGCGCCAGCAGCCTAGGGACACGGGGTAAATTCTTC
cdr3_aa: CASSLGTRGKFF

v_call: TRBV27
j_call: TRBJ2-7
clone_size: NA
d_call: TRBD2
cdr3_nt: TGTGCCAGCAGTACCGGGACTAGCGACCGCGAGCAGTACTTC
cdr3_aa: CASSTGTSDREQYF

v_call: TRBV18
j_call: TRBJ1-1
clone_size: few
d_call: NA
cdr3_nt: TGTGCCAGCTCACCCTCTTGGGGGAGGGACACTGAAGCTTTCTTT
cdr3_aa: CASSPSWGRDTEAFF

v_call: TRBV19
j_call: TRBJ1-5
clone_size: NA
d_call: TRBD1
cdr3_nt: TGTGCCAGTAATTGGGGACAGTACGAGCCCCAGCATTTT
cdr3_aa: CASNWGQYEPQHF

v_call: TRBV18
j_call: TRBJ1-2
clone_size: NA
d_call: NA
cdr3_nt: TGTGCCAGCTCACCTACTGGACAGTGGGTCTATGGCTACACCTTC
cdr3_aa: CASSPTGQWVYGYTF

v_call: TRBV5-4
j_call: TRBJ2-3
clone_size: NA
d_call: NA
cdr3_nt: TGTGCCAGCAGCCCTGTGAAGGATACGCAGTATTTT
cdr3_aa: CASSPVKDTQYF

v_call: TRBV11-2
j_call: TRBJ2-1
clone_size: NA
d_call: NA
cdr3_nt: TGTGCCAGCAGCTTAGTCGGCAATGAGCAGTTCTTC
cdr3_aa: CASSLVGNEQFF

v_call: TRBV2
j_call: TRBJ2-5
clone_size: NA
d_call: TRBD2
cdr3_nt: TGTGCCAGCAGATCCGGCGGCGGGAGGGAAGAGACCCAGTACTTC
cdr3_aa: CASRSGGGREETQYF

v_call: TRBV4-3
j_call: TRBJ2-3
clone_size: NA
d_call: NA
cdr3_nt: TGCGCCAGCAGCCCACGTTCTACGGCTCAGTTTTACACAGATACGCAGTATTTT
cdr3_aa: CASSPRSTAQFYTDTQYF

v_call: TRBV6-5
j_call: TRBJ2-7
clone_size: few
d_call: NA
cdr3_nt: TGTGCCAGCAGTTACTCACTGGGGGGAGAGCAGTACTTC
cdr3_aa: CASSYSLGGEQYF

v_call: TRBV30
j_call: TRBJ2-7
clone_size: NA
d_call: TRBD2
cdr3_nt: TGTGCCTGGACGGGGGGGCGCAACTACGAGCAGTACTTC
cdr3_aa: CAWTGGRNYEQYF

v_call: TRBV10-2
j_call: TRBJ1-1
clone_size: NA
d_call: NA
cdr3_nt: TGCGCCAGCGGGGGAGGGCGAAACACTGAAGCTTTCTTT
cdr3_aa: CASGGGRNTEAFF

v_call: TRBV30
j_call: TRBJ2-4
clone_size: few
d_call: NA
cdr3_nt: TGTGCCTGGAGTGTTAGCGGAGCCGCGGGGAGCATTCAGTACTTC
cdr3_aa: CAWSVSGAAGSIQYF

v_call: TRBV7-9
j_call: TRBJ2-2
clone_size: once
d_call: TRBD1
cdr3_nt: TGTGCCAGCAGTCGTACAGGGGGCCGTGGCACTGGGGAGCTGTTTTTT
cdr3_aa: CASSRTGGRGTGELFF

v_call: TRBV10-3
j_call: TRBJ2-7
clone_size: NA
d_call: TRBD2
cdr3_nt: TGTGCCATCAGTGAGTCCCTAGCGGGAATGGACGAGCAGTACTTC
cdr3_aa: CAISESLAGMDEQYF

v_call: TRBV7-9
j_call: TRBJ1-1
clone_size: NA
d_call: NA
cdr3_nt: TGTGCCAGCAGCTTTTGGGCAGGGGACGCTGAAGCTTTCTTT
cdr3_aa: CASSFWAGDAEAFF

v_call: TRBV10-3
j_call: TRBJ1-1
clone_size: few
d_call: NA
cdr3_nt: TGTGCCATCAGTGAGGCAGACAGACTTTTGAACACTGAAGCTTTCTTT
cdr3_aa: CAISEADRLLNTEAFF

v_call: TRBV28
j_call: TRBJ2-7
clone_size: NA
d_call: TRBD2
cdr3_nt: TGTGCCAGCATTGGACTAGCGGGAGGAAGTGGTGCTCGGGATAGCGGGAACGAGCAGTACTTC
cdr3_aa: CASIGLAGGSGARDSGNEQYF

v_call: TRBV5-1
j_call: TRBJ2-1
clone_size: NA
d_call: NA
cdr3_nt: TGCGCCAGCATCCCGGGGGATTCGATCAGAAACAATGAGCAGTTCTTC
cdr3_aa: CASIPGDSIRNNEQFF

v_call: TRBV10-3
j_call: TRBJ2-7
clone_size: once
d_call: TRBD2
cdr3_nt: TGTGCCATCACCGAGCCGTCACTAGCGGGGAGCTCCTACGAGCAGTACTTC
cdr3_aa: CAITEPSLAGSSYEQYF

v_call: TRBV2
j_call: TRBJ2-5
clone_size: NA
d_call: NA
cdr3_nt: TGTGCCAGCAGGGGCCCTCCTCAGGGGCGGCAAGAGACCCAGTACTTC
cdr3_aa: CASRGPPQGRQETQYF

v_call: TRBV27
j_call: TRBJ1-5
clone_size: many
d_call: NA
cdr3_nt: TGTGCCAGCAGTTCCGGACAGCAAAGCAATCAGCCCCAGCATTTT
cdr3_aa: CASSSGQQSNQPQHF

v_call: TRBV5-6
j_call: TRBJ2-7
clone_size: NA
d_call: TRBD1
cdr3_nt: TGTGCCAGCAGCTCCTCCCGAGGGACAGGGGGCGTCAACGAGCAGTACTTC
cdr3_aa: CASSSSRGTGGVNEQYF

v_call: TRBV28
j_call: TRBJ1-5
clone_size: NA
d_call: TRBD1
cdr3_nt: TGTGCCAGCAGTTCCATAGACAGGGACTATAGCAATCAGCCCCAGCATTTT
cdr3_aa: CASSSIDRDYSNQPQHF

v_call: TRBV5-4
j_call: TRBJ2-5
clone_size: few
d_call: TRBD2
cdr3_nt: TGTGCCAGCAGCTCGGGGACTAGCGGGACCTGGGGGTCCCAGTACTTC
cdr3_aa: CASSSGTSGTWGSQYF

v_call: TRBV2
j_call: TRBJ2-6
clone_size: few
d_call: NA
cdr3_nt: TGTGCCGGGCAGGGGCCTGGGGCCAACGTCCTGACTTTC
cdr3_aa: CAGQGPGANVLTF

v_call: TRBV6-6
j_call: TRBJ1-1
clone_size: NA
d_call: NA
cdr3_nt: TGTGCCAGCACCTCTCGACTGGTGGACACTGAAGCTTTCTTT
cdr3_aa: CASTSRLVDTEAFF